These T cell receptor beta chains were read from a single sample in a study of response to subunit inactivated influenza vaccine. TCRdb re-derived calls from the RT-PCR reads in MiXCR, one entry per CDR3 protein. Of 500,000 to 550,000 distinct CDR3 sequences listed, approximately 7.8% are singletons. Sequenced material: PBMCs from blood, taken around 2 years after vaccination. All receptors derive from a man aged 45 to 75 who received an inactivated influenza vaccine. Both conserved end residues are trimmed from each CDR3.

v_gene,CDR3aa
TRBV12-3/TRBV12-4,ASTQYTGYNEKLF
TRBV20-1,SARGGPNSYEQY
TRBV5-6,ASSFVGETQY
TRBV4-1,ASSQDKRDPNTEAF
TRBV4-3,ASSQGTSGVYEQY
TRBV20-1,SASPGRYEQY
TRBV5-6,ASSLALAGPTGELF
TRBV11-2,ASSLDQWQDPVKNIQY
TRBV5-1,ASSKPGQGGRNEQF
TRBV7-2,ASSLQGVYEQY
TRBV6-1,ASSPDISYEQY
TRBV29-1,SVGTGLSLYEQY
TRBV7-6,ASSSPGLAPNEQF